This T cell receptor (beta chain) was recovered during a study of human T cells and chemical hapten exposure. Notes on the study in general: The presence of alopecia in the donors means their immune response may differ from healthy people's.

This clonotype was counted at least ten times. Its antigen is unidentified. Indicated time point: patch test 2, 6 weeks after DPC sensitization. Regarding treatment: therapeutic diphenylcyclopropenone sensitization with weekly scalp DPC. The study used a library that attached unique molecular identifiers to individual cDNA molecules. A single record per CDR3 protein comes from TCRdb applying MiXCR to the RACE reads. The repertoire holds 65,000 to 90,000 distinct CDR3 sequences, with about 6.6% as singletons. The CDR3 runs to 15 residues. In germline, CDR1 is SNHLY, CDR2 FYNNEI. The germline V and J ends were trimmed by 3 bases and 8 bases, with 19 bases remaining between them.

Here the sequenced sample was whole blood, taken in connection with sensitization to the hapten diphenylcyclopropenone (DPC). This sequence joins TRBV2 and TRBJ1-2; D is unclear. This TCR was recovered from a woman in her 30s with alopecia areata. Some clones in this sample may be carry-over from other donors' samples. The CDR3 spells CASSERVGLYQGYTF. CDR3 DNA: TGTGCCAGCAGTGAGAGGGTTGGGCTATATCAAGGCTACACCTTC. Complete variable domain (other parts from reference TRBV2 and TRBJ1-2): EPEVTQTPSHQVTQMGQEVILRCVPISNHLYFYWYRQILGQKVEFLVSFYNNEISEKSEIFDDQFSVERPDGSNFTLKIRSTKLEDSAMYFCASSERVGLYQGYTFGSGTRLTVV.